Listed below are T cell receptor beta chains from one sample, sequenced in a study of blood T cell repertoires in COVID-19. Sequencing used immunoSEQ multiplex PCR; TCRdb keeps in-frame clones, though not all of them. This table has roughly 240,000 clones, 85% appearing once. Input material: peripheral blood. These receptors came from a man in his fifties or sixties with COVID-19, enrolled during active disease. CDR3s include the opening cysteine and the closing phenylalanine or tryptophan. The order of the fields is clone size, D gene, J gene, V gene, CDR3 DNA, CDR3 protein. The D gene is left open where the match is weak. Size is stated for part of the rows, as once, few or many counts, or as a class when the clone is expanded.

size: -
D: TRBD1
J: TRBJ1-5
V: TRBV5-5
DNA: TGTGCCAGCAGCTGGGACAGAACCAATCAGCCCCAGCATTTT
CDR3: CASSWDRTNQPQHF

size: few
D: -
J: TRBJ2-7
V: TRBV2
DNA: TGTGCCAGCAGTGGCGGTGGACAGATCTACGAGCAGTACTTC
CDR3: CASSGGGQIYEQYF

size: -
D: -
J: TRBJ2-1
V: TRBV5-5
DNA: TGTGCCAGCAGCTTGTCCCGGGGAAATGAGCAGTTCTTC
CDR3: CASSLSRGNEQFF

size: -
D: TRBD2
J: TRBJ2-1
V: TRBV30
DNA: TGTGCCTGGAGTGTACACCCGCGGGGGGCCGGCAATGAGCAGTTCTTC
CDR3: CAWSVHPRGAGNEQFF

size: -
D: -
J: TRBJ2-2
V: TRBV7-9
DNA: TGTGCCAGCAGCAAGCTTGCCGGGGAGCTGTTTTTT
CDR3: CASSKLAGELFF

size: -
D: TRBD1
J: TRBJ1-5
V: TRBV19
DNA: TGTGCCAGTAGTTTTGGACAGGGCCTCCCTCAGCCCCAGCATTTT
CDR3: CASSFGQGLPQPQHF

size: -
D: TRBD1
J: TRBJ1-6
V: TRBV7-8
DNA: TGTGCCAGCAGCCAAGGACAGGGGGCCTCCTATAATTCACCCCTCCACTTT
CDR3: CASSQGQGASYNSPLHF

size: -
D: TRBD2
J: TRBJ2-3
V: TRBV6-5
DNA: TGTGCCAGCAGGAGCGGGGGGATGATCACAGATACGCAGTATTTT
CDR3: CASRSGGMITDTQYF

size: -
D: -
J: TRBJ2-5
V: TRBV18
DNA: TGTGCCAGCTCACCACCGTTTTCGCGTGAGACCCAGTACTTC
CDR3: CASSPPFSRETQYF

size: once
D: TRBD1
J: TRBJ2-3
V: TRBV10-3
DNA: TGTGCCGCCTCAACAGGGGAAGCATCGTATACGCAGTATTTT
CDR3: CAASTGEASYTQYF

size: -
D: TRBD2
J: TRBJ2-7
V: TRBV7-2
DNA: TGTGCCAGCAGCCAGCTGGGCGGGGGGGCCAACGAGCAGTACTTC
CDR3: CASSQLGGGANEQYF

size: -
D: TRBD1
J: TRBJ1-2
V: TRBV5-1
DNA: TGCGCCAGCAGCGGATCCGGGACAGCGGGTGGCTACACCTTC
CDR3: CASSGSGTAGGYTF

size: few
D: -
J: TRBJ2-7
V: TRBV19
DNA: TGTGCCAGTAGTATAAGTGGCAGCTCCTACGAGCAGTACTTC
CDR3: CASSISGSSYEQYF

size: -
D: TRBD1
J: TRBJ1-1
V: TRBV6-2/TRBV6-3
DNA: TGTGCCAGCAGTCCGACAGGGTGGACTGAAGCTTTCTTT
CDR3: CASSPTGWTEAFF

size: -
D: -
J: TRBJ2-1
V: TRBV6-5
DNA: TGTGCCAGCAGTTACTCAAACGGGGGCAATGAGCAGTTCTTC
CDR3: CASSYSNGGNEQFF

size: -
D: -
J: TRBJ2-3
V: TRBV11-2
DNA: TGTGCCAGCAGGGGGGGTATCACAGATACGCAGTATTTT
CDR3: CASRGGITDTQYF

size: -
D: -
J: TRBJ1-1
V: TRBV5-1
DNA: TGCGCCAGCAGCTTTACGGGTAGCGCAACTGAAGCTTTCTTT
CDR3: CASSFTGSATEAFF

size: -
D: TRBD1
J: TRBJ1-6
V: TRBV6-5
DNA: TGTGCCAGCAGTACGGGACAGCCTAATTCACCCCTCCACTTT
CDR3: CASSTGQPNSPLHF

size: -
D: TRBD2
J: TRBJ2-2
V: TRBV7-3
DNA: TGTGCCAGCAGCTTAAGACTAGCGGGGGCCGGGGAGCTGTTTTTT
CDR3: CASSLRLAGAGELFF

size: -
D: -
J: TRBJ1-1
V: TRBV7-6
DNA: TGTGCCAGCAGCTTTGGGGGAGGGGCGGGGATGAACACTGAAGCTTTCTTT
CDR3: CASSFGGGAGMNTEAFF

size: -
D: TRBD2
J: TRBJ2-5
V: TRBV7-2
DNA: TGTGCCAGCACCCCACGTAGTAGCGGGGGGGCCTGGGAGACCCAGTACTTC
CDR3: CASTPRSSGGAWETQYF

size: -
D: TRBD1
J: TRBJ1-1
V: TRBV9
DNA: TGTGCCAGCAGCGTAGTCCCCCAGGGGGCGCAGACTGAAGCTTTCTTT
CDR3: CASSVVPQGAQTEAFF

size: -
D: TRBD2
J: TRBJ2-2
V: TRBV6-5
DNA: TGTGCCAGCAGCTTCGAGCGGGAGAACACCGGGGAGCTGTTTTTT
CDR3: CASSFERENTGELFF

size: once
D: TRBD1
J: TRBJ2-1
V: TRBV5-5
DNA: TGTGCCAGCAGCCCCCGAACCAGGGGACAGGGATACAATGAGCAGTTCTTC
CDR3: CASSPRTRGQGYNEQFF

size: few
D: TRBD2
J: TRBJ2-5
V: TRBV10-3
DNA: TGTGCCATCAGTGAGTCTTTCGGGGGGAGATCCCAAGAGACCCAGTACTTC
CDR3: CAISESFGGRSQETQYF

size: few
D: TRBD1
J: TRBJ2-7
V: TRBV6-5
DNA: TGTGCCAGCAGAAGTTGGAAGGACAGGGTCTACGAGCAGTACTTC
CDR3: CASRSWKDRVYEQYF

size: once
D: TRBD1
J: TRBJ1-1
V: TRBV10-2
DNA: TGCGCCAGCAGTGCAGGCGGGACAGCTGAAGCTTTCTTT
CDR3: CASSAGGTAEAFF

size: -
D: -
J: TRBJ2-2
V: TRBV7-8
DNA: TGTGCCAGCAGAGCCCCCGGGGGGAACACCGGGGAGCTGTTTTTT
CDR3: CASRAPGGNTGELFF

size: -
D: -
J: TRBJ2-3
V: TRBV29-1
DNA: TGCAGCGTTGTAGGGGGGGAGAGAGATGGCACAGATACGCAGTATTTT
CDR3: CSVVGGERDGTDTQYF

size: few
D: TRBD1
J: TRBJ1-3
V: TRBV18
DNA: TGTGCCAGCTCACCAGGGACAGGGCTCTCTGGAAACACCATATATTTT
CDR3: CASSPGTGLSGNTIYF

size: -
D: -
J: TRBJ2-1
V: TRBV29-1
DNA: TGCAGCGTTGGTTCAGGGGCGTCGGTTGAGCAGTTCTTC
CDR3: CSVGSGASVEQFF

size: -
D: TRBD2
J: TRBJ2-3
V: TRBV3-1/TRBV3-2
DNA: TGTGCCAGCAGCCACCAGGGGACTAGCGGGGCGGTTCGCGCAGATACGCAGTATTTT
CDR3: CASSHQGTSGAVRADTQYF

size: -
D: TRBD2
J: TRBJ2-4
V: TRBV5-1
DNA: TGCGCCAGCAGCTTGGCCCCTACGGGAGGAGACTTAGCCAAAAACATTCAGTACTTC
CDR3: CASSLAPTGGDLAKNIQYF

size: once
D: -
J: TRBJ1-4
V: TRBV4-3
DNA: TGCGCCAGCAGCCAGGGGTCAGGGATCCCTAATGAAAAACTGTTTTTT
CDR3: CASSQGSGIPNEKLFF

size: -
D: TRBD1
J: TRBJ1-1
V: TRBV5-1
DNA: TGCGCCAGCAGCTGGGCCGGGACAGGGGGCACTGAAGCTTTCTTT
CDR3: CASSWAGTGGTEAFF

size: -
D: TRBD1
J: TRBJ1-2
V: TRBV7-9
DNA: TGTGCCAGCAGCTCTCCGGGACAGCTTAACTATGGCTACACCTTC
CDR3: CASSSPGQLNYGYTF

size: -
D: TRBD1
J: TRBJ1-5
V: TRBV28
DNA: TGTGCCAGCACCGAACTTCCGGGACAGTACGCGAAACAGCCCCAGCATTTT
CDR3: CASTELPGQYAKQPQHF

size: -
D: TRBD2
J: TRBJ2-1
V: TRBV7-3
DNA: TGTGCCAGCAGCCCCCAGGGAGCGGGGGTCTACAATGAGCAGTTCTTC
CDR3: CASSPQGAGVYNEQFF

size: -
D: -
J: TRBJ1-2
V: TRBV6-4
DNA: TGTGACGCCCTAGGAGTTTATGCGGGGATCCCCCTTTCCGCTGGCTACACCTTC
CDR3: CDALGVYAGIPLSAGYTF

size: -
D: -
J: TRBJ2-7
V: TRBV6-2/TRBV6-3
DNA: TGTGCCAGCAGCCAAACAGGGTTACAGCAGTACTTC
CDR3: CASSQTGLQQYF

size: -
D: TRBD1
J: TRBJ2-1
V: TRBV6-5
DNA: TGTGCCAGCAGCCTGACAGGGGCCGGCTATGATGAGCAGTTCTTC
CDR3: CASSLTGAGYDEQFF

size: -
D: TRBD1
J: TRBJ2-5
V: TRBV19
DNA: TGTGCCAGTAGTCACCGGGACAGGGGCTCGGGAGAGACCCAGTACTTC
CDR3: CASSHRDRGSGETQYF

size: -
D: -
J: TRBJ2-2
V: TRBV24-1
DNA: TGTGCCACCAGTGGAGTTGCCGGGGAGCTGTTTTTT
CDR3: CATSGVAGELFF

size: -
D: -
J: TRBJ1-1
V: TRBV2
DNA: TGTGCCAGCAGTGAAATAGCGTGGGGGCGAAACACTGAAGCTTTCTTT
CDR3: CASSEIAWGRNTEAFF

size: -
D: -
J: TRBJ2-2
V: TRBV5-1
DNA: TGCGCCAGCAGCTTGCAGGGGACCGGGGAGCTGTTTTTT
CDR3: CASSLQGTGELFF

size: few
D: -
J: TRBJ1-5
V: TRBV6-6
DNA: TGTGCCAGCAGTCTGACGTCGGCAGGGGCAGGCCGCAATCAGCCCCAGCATTTT
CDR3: CASSLTSAGAGRNQPQHF

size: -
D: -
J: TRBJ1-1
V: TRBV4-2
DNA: TGTGCCAGCAGCCAAGACCCCAGGGGCGCGGGCACTGAAGCTTTCTTT
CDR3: CASSQDPRGAGTEAFF

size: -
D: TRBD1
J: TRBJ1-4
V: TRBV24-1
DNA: TGTGCCACCAGTGATTTGAGGGGGCCCGATTATGAGAAACTGTTTTTT
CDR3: CATSDLRGPDYEKLFF

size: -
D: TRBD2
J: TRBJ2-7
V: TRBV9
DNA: TGTGCCAGCAGCGTAGCGCTAGCGGGGGATCCCTACGAGCAGTACTTC
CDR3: CASSVALAGDPYEQYF

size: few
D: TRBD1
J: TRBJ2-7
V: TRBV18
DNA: TGTGCCAGCTCACCTGGACAGGGTGGTGAGCAGTACTTC
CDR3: CASSPGQGGEQYF

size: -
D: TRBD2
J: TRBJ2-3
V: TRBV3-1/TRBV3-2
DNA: TGTGCCAGCAGCCTCAGGGAGGGGACAGATACGCAGTATTTT
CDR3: CASSLREGTDTQYF

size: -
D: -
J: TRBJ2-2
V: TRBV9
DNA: TGTGCCAGCAGCGTAGAACTATCTTCCGGGGAGCTGTTTTTT
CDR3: CASSVELSSGELFF

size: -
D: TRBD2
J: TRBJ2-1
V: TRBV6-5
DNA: TGTGCCAGCAGCCAAGCAGGGAGGGATAATGAGCAGTTCTTC
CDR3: CASSQAGRDNEQFF

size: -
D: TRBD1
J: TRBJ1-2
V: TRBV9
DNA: TGTGCCAGCAGCGTAGTTCCGGACAGGGGCTATTATGGCTACACCTTC
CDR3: CASSVVPDRGYYGYTF

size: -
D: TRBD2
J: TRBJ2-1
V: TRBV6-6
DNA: TGTGCCAGCAGCTACCGGGGGGACCTATACAATGAGCAGTTCTTC
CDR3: CASSYRGDLYNEQFF

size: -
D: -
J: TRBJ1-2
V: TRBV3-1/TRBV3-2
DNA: TGTGCCAGCAGTAAGACAGGCGCTGGCTACACCTTC
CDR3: CASSKTGAGYTF